This paragraph reports one TCR beta chain. Its matching antigen is unknown. CDR1 SNHLY and CDR2 FYNNEI come from the germline V gene. Between the trimmed V and J ends, which lost 7 bases and 0 bases, there was a span of 8 bases. This CDR3 is built from 13 residues. The entry originates in a study of Ad26.COV2.S vaccination and SARS-CoV-2 variants. Stated treatment: some 20 received Ad26.COV2.S at low or high dose, single or two shots; about 5 received placebo; per-sample allocation not given. Repertoires come from day 63 after the first vaccine or placebo injection. This Boston cohort included adults aged 18-55 years. Findings of the study overall: The TCR breadth and depth analyses may have produced an underestimate of total T cell responses.

Assay: immunoSEQ multiplex PCR; the TCRdb copy retains only in-frame clones and omits some. Altogether about 350,000 clones are present, 80% to 90% being singletons, with the ten largest covering 3% to 4%. This receptor was taken from a person aged 18-60 years who received the Ad26.COV2.S COVID-19 vaccine or a placebo. Sequences were derived from peripheral blood, sampled in a trial of Ad26.COV2.S vaccine versus placebo. The V and J genes are TRBV2 and TRBJ2-3, with D possibly being TRBD1 (5 bases). CDR3 bases: TGTGCCAGCAACCAGGGTAGCACAGATACGCAGTATTTT. Residues: CASNQGSTDTQYF.